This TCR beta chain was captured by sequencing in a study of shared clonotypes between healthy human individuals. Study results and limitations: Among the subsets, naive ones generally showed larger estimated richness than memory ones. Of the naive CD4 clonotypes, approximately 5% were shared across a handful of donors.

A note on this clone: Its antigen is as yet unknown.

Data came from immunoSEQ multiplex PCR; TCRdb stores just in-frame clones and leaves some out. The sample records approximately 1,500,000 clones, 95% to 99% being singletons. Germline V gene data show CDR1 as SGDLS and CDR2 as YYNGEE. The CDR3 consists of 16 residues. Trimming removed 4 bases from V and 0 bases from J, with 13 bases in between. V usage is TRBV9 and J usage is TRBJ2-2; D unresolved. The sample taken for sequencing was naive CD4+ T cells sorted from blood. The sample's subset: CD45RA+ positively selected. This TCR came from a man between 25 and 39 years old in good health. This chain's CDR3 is CASSPPTAANTGELFF. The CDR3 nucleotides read TGTGCCAGCAGCCCCCCTACGGCGGCGAACACCGGGGAGCTGTTTTTT.